These 23 T cell receptor beta chains originate from one sample sequenced in a study of blood T cell repertoires in COVID-19. Method: immunoSEQ multiplex PCR; TCRdb's copy keeps in-frame clones and lacks some. The sample consists of some 230,000 clones, about nine tenths of them appearing once. Source material: peripheral blood. These receptors all stem from a man aged 25 to 40 who had recovered from COVID-19.

This chain links TRBV6-6 with TRBJ1-3; the D is unclear. This CDR3 contains 15 residues. CDR1 MNHNY and CDR2 SVGAGI come from the germline V gene (reference sequence). The V gene lost 0 bases and the J gene lost 4 bases, with 10 bases spanning the gap. For the CDR3, the DNA is TGTGCCAGCAGTTACTCGGAAGGACTAGGAAACACCATATATTTT. Its protein is CASSYSEGLGNTIYF.

This rearrangement joins TRBV6-4 to TRBJ1-2; D may be TRBD1 (6 bases). CDR1 MRHNA and CDR2 SNTAGT come from the germline V gene. The V end was cut by 6 bases, the J end by 4 bases, with 18 bases between. CDR3 size: 15 residues. This CDR3 is CASSATWDNGYGYTF. In DNA form, the CDR3 reads TGTGCCAGCAGCGCTACATGGGACAATGGCTATGGCTACACCTTC.

This chain connects TRBV5-1 to TRBJ1-1; D is unclear. The CDR3 has 11 amino acids. Deletions cut 0 bases from V and 9 bases from J, with 6 bases between. The V gene's germline CDR1 is SGHRS and CDR2 YFSETQ. Here the CDR3 reads CASSLEEKAFF. CDR3 coding DNA: TGCGCCAGCAGCTTGGAAGAGAAAGCTTTCTTT.

CDR3: CASSQNPTGQVSPPGYTF. In DNA, the CDR3 is TGCGCCAGCAGCCAGAATCCCACGGGACAGGTTTCTCCCCCTGGCTACACCTTC. The chain employs TRBV4-1 and TRBJ1-2; TRBD1 aligns across 8 bases. Trimming removed 3 bases from V and 7 bases from J; junction bases left unmatched: 19. The CDR3 length is 18 residues. The germline gives CDR1 MGHRA, CDR2 YSYEKL.

V gene TRBV6-5 combines with J gene TRBJ1-5; D perhaps matches TRBD1 (5 bases). Germline loops: CDR1 MNHEY, CDR2 SVGAGI. The V end was cut by 6 bases, the J end by 0 bases, with 9 bases between. This CDR3 spans 14 amino acids. Here the CDR3 reads CASRQDYSNQPQHF. The DNA for the CDR3 is TGTGCCAGCAGACAGGATTATAGCAATCAGCCCCAGCATTTT.

The chain uses TRBV6-5 and TRBJ2-5; 10 nucleotides match TRBD2. In germline, CDR1 is MNHEY, CDR2 SVGAGI. The CDR3 length is 15 residues. J lost 6 bases, V lost 7 bases, and 11 bases had no gene match. CDR3 loop: CASTPGTSVRKTQYF. The CDR3 DNA is TGTGCCAGCACTCCCGGGACTAGCGTCAGAAAGACCCAGTACTTC.

Turning to this clone: The same CDR3 arises from other DNA sequences in this sample as well. This chain joins TRBV6-4 and TRBJ2-1; 7 nucleotides agree with TRBD1. This CDR3 spans 14 amino acids. After removal of 4 bases from V and 6 bases from J, the junction contained 6 bases not matched to a gene. CDR1 and CDR2 (germline): MRHNA, SNTAGT. The CDR3 nucleotides are TGTGCCAGCAGTGCCGACAGGGTAGGCAATGAGCAGTTCTTC. Translated, it gives CASSADRVGNEQFF.

This chain links TRBV20-1 with TRBJ2-7; perhaps TRBD2 as D (7 bases). V was cut by 3 bases and J by 2 bases, with 26 bases left in between. Germline loops: CDR1 DFQATT, CDR2 SNEGSKA (reference sequence). The CDR3 spans 18 residues. The chain's CDR3 is CSASIGLAGASLTYEQYF. The CDR3 bases are TGCAGTGCTAGTATAGGGTTGGCGGGGGCTTCGTTAACCTACGAGCAGTACTTC.

J is TRBJ1-2 and V is TRBV19; D is perhaps TRBD1 (5 bases). Germline CDR1 and CDR2: LNHDA and SQIVND (reference sequence). This CDR3 spans 12 amino acids. V lost 10 bases to trimming and J lost 4 bases, with 13 bases between them. CDR3 amino acids: CATAAGTYGYTF. The CDR3 nucleotides read TGTGCCACCGCCGCGGGGACCTATGGCTACACCTTC.

The V and J genes are TRBV7-9 and TRBJ1-5, with D hard to call. The V gene lost 2 bases and the J gene lost 3 bases, with 5 bases spanning the gap. CDR1 and CDR2 (germline): SEHNR, FQNEAQ (reference sequence). The CDR3 covers 13 residues. The CDR3 nucleotides are TGTGCCAGCAGCTTATCCCACAATCAGCCCCAGCATTTT. As protein: CASSLSHNQPQHF. The variable domain in full, completed from reference TRBV7-9 and TRBJ1-5, reads DTGVSQNPRHKITKRGQNVTFRCDPISEHNRLYWYRQTLGQGPEFLTYFQNEAQLEKSRLLSDRFSAERPKGSFSTLEIQRTEQGDSAMYLCASSLSHNQPQHFGDGTRLSIL.

This chain uses TRBV5-1 with TRBJ2-7, with TRBD2 as a possible D gene (6 bases). The CDR3 has 14 amino acids. CDR1 SGHRS and CDR2 YFSETQ come from the germline V gene. V was cut by 4 bases and J by 2 bases, with 13 bases left in between. The CDR3 here is CASSRMGLTYEQYF. As DNA, the CDR3 is TGCGCCAGCAGCAGAATGGGACTTACCTACGAGCAGTACTTC.

The chain is built from TRBV2 and TRBJ1-6, with 8 bases fitting TRBD1. The CDR3 is 18 residues long. CDR1 and CDR2 (germline): SNHLY, FYNNEI. V shed 6 bases and J 6 bases; nucleotides not matched to a gene: 16. CDR3 nucleotides: TGTGCCAGCAGATGGACAGGGTCGGGCCGTTCGACTAATTCACCCCTCCACTTT. It is translated as CASRWTGSGRSTNSPLHF.

This clone has a single count. The chain uses TRBV9 and TRBJ1-1; 8 bases fit TRBD1. V shed 4 bases, J shed 6 bases, and the junction held 8 bases outside the gene matches. The germline CDR1 and CDR2 sequences are SGDLS and YYNGEE. The CDR3 sequence is 14 residues long. The DNA for the CDR3 is TGTGCCAGCAGCAAGGACAGGGAAAGGTCTGAAGCTTTCTTT. It yields the protein CASSKDRERSEAFF.

The chain joins TRBV18 to TRBJ2-1; possibly TRBD2 for D (6 bases). The germline V gene encodes CDR1 KGHSH and CDR2 LQKENI. V lost 5 bases, J lost 5 bases, and 16 bases lay in between. This CDR3 has 15 amino acids. The DNA for the CDR3 is TGTGCCAGCTCAGCCCCATGGGGGGTCGACAATGAGCAGTTCTTC. Its protein product is CASSAPWGVDNEQFF.

This chain joins TRBV19 and TRBJ1-2; TRBD1 matches 7 bases. CDR3 length: 13 residues. Germline CDR1 LNHDA, CDR2 SQIVND (reference sequence). V gave up 3 bases and J gave up 8 bases; unmatched junction bases: 6. The CDR3 DNA reads TGTGCCAGTAGTATCAAACAGGGGTACGGCTACACCTTC. Amino acid sequence: CASSIKQGYGYTF.

This clone was seen more than once but under ten times. The chain employs TRBV9 and TRBJ1-6; the D gene is possibly TRBD1 (5 bases). Germline assignment: CDR1 SGDLS and CDR2 YYNGEE. This CDR3 contains 11 residues. V lost 2 bases and J lost 15, with 9 bases in between. CDR3 DNA: TGTGCCAGCAGCGTCCTAAGGGGCCTCCACTTT. Translated, it gives CASSVLRGLHF.

CDR3 sequence reads: CASSLERQTLNTGELFF. In DNA, the CDR3 is TGTGCCAGCAGCTTAGAACGACAGACGTTGAACACCGGGGAGCTGTTTTTT. V is TRBV7-2 and J is TRBJ2-2, with a possible D match to TRBD1 (5 bases). Deletions cut 1 base from V and 1 base from J, with 13 bases between. CDR3 length: 17 amino acids. Germline V gene data show CDR1 as SGHTA and CDR2 as FQGNSA.

The table lists this clone with a few counts. The rearrangement links TRBV5-4 to TRBJ2-6; no definite D call. V lost 4 bases, J lost 0 bases, and 2 bases lay in between. The CDR3 is 13 residues long. Germline V CDR1 and CDR2: SGHNT, YYREEE (reference sequence). The CDR3 protein is CASSLSGANVLTF. The CDR3 DNA is TGTGCCAGCAGCCTCTCTGGGGCCAACGTCCTGACTTTC.

This clone turned up a few times. The J gene is TRBJ2-2, the V gene TRBV7-2; TRBD1 aligns across 7 bases. J gave up 5 bases and V 5 bases, and 11 bases lay outside the gene matches. This CDR3 region has 16 residues. From germline, CDR1 is SGHTA and CDR2 FQGNSA. CDR3 residues: CASSPNMAGGTGELFF. The CDR3 nucleotides read TGTGCCAGCAGCCCAAATATGGCAGGGGGAACCGGGGAGCTGTTTTTT.

The chain employs TRBV5-1 and TRBJ1-2; TRBD1 might be the D (5 bases). Trimming pared 4 bases from V and 0 bases from J, leaving 10 bases between. Germline-derived CDR1 and CDR2 are SGHRS and YFSETQ. This CDR3 comprises 14 residues. The CDR3 loop is CASSPGPTNYGYTF. Written as DNA, the CDR3 is TGCGCCAGCAGCCCAGGGCCGACTAACTATGGCTACACCTTC.

The V gene is TRBV27, the J gene TRBJ1-5; 7 bases align to TRBD1. The V gene end was trimmed by 3 bases and the J gene end by 7 bases; junction bases not matched to a gene: 12. CDR1 MNHEY and CDR2 SMNVEV come from the germline V gene (reference sequence). CDR3 length equals 16 residues. The CDR3 DNA reads TGTGCCAGCAGTTTTTGGACAGGATCGTTTGGCCAGCCCCAGCATTTT. It encodes CASSFWTGSFGQPQHF.

V and J are TRBV2 and TRBJ1-6; D is uncertain. Trimming shortened V by 7 bases and J by 0 bases, and 10 bases separated the two germline ends. Germline V lookup: CDR1 SNHLY, CDR2 FYNNEI. CDR3 length: 15 residues. The DNA of the CDR3 is TGTGCCAGCAATCGAGATAGCTCCTATAATTCACCCCTCCACTTT. Translating gives CASNRDSSYNSPLHF.

V is TRBV5-1 and J is TRBJ2-1, with 12 bases lining up with TRBD2. The CDR3 runs 13 residues. The germline gives CDR1 SGHRS, CDR2 YFSETQ. Trimming cost V 5 bases and J 10 bases; bases outside gene matches: 4. This CDR3 is CASRLAGGNEQFF. The CDR3 nucleotides read TGCGCCAGCAGACTAGCGGGGGGTAACGAGCAGTTCTTC.